These 3 T cell receptor beta chains were sequenced from one sample in a study of T cells after yellow fever vaccination (dated by TCRdb to between 2018 and 2020). What this sample's treatment or condition label stands for: live attenuated yellow fever vaccine strain. Libraries were constructed by 5' RACE. Sequenced using an Illumina HiSeq 2500. TCRdb ran its own pipeline on the public reads, namely fastp trimming at Q25 and MiXCR clone calling, and kept in-frame beta chains. One record per CDR3 amino acid sequence lists the most common genes and DNA. This sample has more than 350,000 distinct CDR3 sequences in its table, and around a tenth of those were observed once. Of the sample, about 17% falls within the top ten clones. The specimen was PBMCs, collected on the day of the first yellow fever vaccination. Receptors originate from a young man who received the YFV17D yellow fever vaccine.

The table lists this clonotype with a few counts. The V gene is TRBV5-6, the J gene TRBJ2-5; 8 positions match TRBD1. With 5 bases clipped from V and 5 bases from J, the junction kept 14 bases outside the gene matches. The CDR3 has 16 amino acids. Germline assignment: CDR1 SGHDT and CDR2 YYEEEE. The CDR3 loop reads CASSGTTRGLRETQYF. The CDR3 bases are TGTGCCAGCAGTGGAACAACCAGGGGGCTGCGGGAGACCCAGTACTTC.

The V gene is TRBV20-1, the J gene TRBJ2-5; D is unclear. Per germline, CDR1 DFQATT and CDR2 SNEGSKA (reference sequence). Trimming removed 3 bases from V and 5 bases from J, with 13 bases in between. CDR3 size: 13 residues. CDR3 DNA sequence: TGCAGTGCTAGGTCCACGGGTGGGGAGACCCAGTACTTC. This codes for CSARSTGGETQYF.

The chain uses TRBV11-2 and TRBJ2-1; 10 nucleotides line up with TRBD2. The J segment lost 5 bases and the V segment lost 3 bases, leaving 7 bases of the junction unmatched. The CDR3 is 16 amino acids. Germline-derived CDR1 and CDR2 are SGHAT and FQNNGV. CDR3 sequence (DNA): TGTGCCAGCAGCTTCTTCCTAGCGGGGGCTAACAATGAGCAGTTCTTC. Encoded protein: CASSFFLAGANNEQFF.